This T cell receptor (beta chain) was recovered during a study of shared clonotypes between healthy human individuals. Sequencing used immunoSEQ multiplex PCR; TCRdb keeps in-frame clones, though not all of them. Among approximately 2,300,000 clones listed, 92% were seen once. Trimming cost V 4 bases and J 4 bases, with 19 bases left between them. Germline CDR1 is SQVTM and CDR2 is ANQGSEA. The CDR3 has 15 amino acids. Sequencing was done on a sample of naive CD4+ T cells from PBMCs. The subset was: CD45RA+ positively selected. This TCR was recovered from a man between 18 and 35 years old in good health. Some clones in this sample may be carry-over from other donors' samples. The genes are TRBV29-1 and TRBJ1-1, with D unclear. Here the CDR3 DNA reads TGCAGCGTTGTTTACCGGTCGACAAAGGGCACTGAAGCTTTCTTT. Its protein product is CSVVYRSTKGTEAFF.